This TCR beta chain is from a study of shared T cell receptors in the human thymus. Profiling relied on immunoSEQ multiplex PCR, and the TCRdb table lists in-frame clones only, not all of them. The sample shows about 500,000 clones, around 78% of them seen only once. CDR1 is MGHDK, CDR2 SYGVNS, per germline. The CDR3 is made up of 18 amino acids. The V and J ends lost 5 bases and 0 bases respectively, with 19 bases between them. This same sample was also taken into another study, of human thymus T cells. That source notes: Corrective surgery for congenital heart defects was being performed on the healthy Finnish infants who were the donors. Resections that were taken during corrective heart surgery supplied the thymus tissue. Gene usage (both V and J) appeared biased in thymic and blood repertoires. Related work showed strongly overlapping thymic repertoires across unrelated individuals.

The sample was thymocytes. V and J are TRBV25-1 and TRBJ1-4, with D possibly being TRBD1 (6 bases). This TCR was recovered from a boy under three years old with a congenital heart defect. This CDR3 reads CASSPPRAYRATNEKLFF. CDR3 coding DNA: TGTGCCAGCAGTCCGCCCAGGGCCTACAGGGCAACTAATGAAAAACTGTTTTTT.